The entry below describes one TCR beta chain. It lacks a known antigen. No base quality information exists; no much larger clone differs at one position. Taken with the paper, the label for time point translates to: baseline before first vaccination. Vaccinee samples came from UK trials COV001 and COV002, including a single-blind randomized controlled phase 2/3 trial of AZD1222 (ChAdOx1 nCoV-19) in healthy adults. Trial participant PBMC samples were collected at day 0 and day 28 after the second dose for TCRbeta chain sequencing. The data originate from a study of T cell responses to AZD1222 COVID-19 vaccine (dated by TCRdb to the early 2020s). As for the study more broadly: AZD1222 recipients with second doses at about 4 weeks or about 12 weeks were pooled, because spike-specific TCR depth and breadth did not differ between schedules. Trial participants were enrolled by age into 18-55, 56-69 and 70-plus year subgroups, with around 150, 28 and 57 TCR-sequenced participants respectively. TCR sequencing was performed for about 240 trial participants, of whom roughly 200 were given two doses of AZD1222 and about 25 were given two doses of MenACWY control vaccine. The paper as a whole reports these results and caveats: CD4 TCRs associated with the vaccine covered the entire spike protein, and the dominant responses were in regions 160-218 and 743-854. No day 14 peak-response samples were available, so repertoires were characterized only after the peak T cell response. Reportedly, close to half of the unique spike-specific TCRs recognized epitopes lying outside the regions that are mutated in the B.1.351 and B.1.1.7 variants. Most participants were white British and females outnumbered males, and the authors suggested that clonal diversity may have been underestimated. Only five to seven AZD1222 recipients were SARS-CoV-2 seropositive at baseline, limiting conclusions about previously exposed vaccinees. In the small 56-69-year group, the increase in depth fell short of significance, most likely because of low power. After two AZD1222 doses, spike-specific TCR breadth and depth were significantly higher than at day 0 and than in MenACWY recipients.

The CDR3 regions of human TCRbeta chains were analyzed by immunosequencing. Per the original workflow: Repertoire TCRs were checked for matches against a reference library of SARS-CoV-2-specific TCRs that had been generated using the MIRA antigen-specificity platform. Breadth was defined as the fraction of unique TCRs that were SARS-CoV-2-associated, and depth was defined as the fraction of total T cells that were SARS-CoV-2-associated. Each spike-specific TCR was assigned to its reactive spike region and to a CD4 or CD8 class using the MIRA data. Log10-transformed breadth and depth values were compared by one-way ANOVA with Sidak's multiple comparisons tests. Entries here come from immuneACCESS through TCRdb and include only in-frame sequences with V and J called. Some clones fail to appear in such tables; in the studies checked, an unresolved V gene covers under half of the shortfall, and the cause of the remainder is unknown. V and J calls plus clone size are reproduced from that table; the DNA served to infer D and trimming. A total of under 80,000 clones appear in this sample, about 85% of them only once. Clones ranked in the top ten supply 21% of the sample.

From its cysteine to its phenylalanine, the CDR3 spans 14 amino acids. Of the read, only the CDR3 DNA is kept; its 42 bases are in frame from base 1. Relative to germline, V is missing 5 bases and J is missing 6 bases, with 8 bases of the junction outside any gene match. From a lookup of the germline V gene, CDR1 and CDR2 are SGHRS and YFSETQ. This receptor was obtained from an adult in good health. The chain was built from TRBV5-1 and TRBJ1-2, with 9 bases in between that match TRBD1. The source material was peripheral blood, sampled on day 0 of AZD1222 vaccination. The DNA sequence is TGCGCCAGCAGTCCCGGGACAGGGAGCCATGGCTACACCTTC. The resulting protein is CASSPGTGSHGYTF.